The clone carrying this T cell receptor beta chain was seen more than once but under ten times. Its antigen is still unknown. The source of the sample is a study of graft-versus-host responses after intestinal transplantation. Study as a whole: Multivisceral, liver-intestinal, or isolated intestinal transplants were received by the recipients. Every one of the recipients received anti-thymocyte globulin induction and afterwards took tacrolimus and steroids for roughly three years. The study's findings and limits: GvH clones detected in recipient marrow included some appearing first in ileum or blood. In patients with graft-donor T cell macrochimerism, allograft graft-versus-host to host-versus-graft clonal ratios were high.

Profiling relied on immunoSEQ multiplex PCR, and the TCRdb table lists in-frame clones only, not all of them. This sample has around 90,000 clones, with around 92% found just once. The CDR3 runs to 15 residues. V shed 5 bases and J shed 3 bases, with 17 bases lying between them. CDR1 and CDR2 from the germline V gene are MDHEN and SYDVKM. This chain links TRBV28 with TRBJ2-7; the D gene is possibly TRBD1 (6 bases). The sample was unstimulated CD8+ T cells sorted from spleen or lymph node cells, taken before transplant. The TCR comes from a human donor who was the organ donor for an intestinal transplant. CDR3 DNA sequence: TGTGCCAGCAGTGCCACCGACAGGACCCGCTACGAGCAGTACTTC. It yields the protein CASSATDRTRYEQYF.